This T cell receptor beta chain was profiled in a study of blood T cell repertoires in COVID-19. Study overall: COVID-19 samples, acute and convalescent, were from the United States, Italy and Spain. Sample material is recorded as cDNA or gDNA derived from T cells, B-cell-depleted T cells, or PBMCs.

Authors' data handling: The assay estimated nucleated cells by amplifying reference gene primers. Profiled with immunoSEQ multiplex PCR; TCRdb holds only in-frame clones, not every one. The V and J calls and clone size were taken over from that table, and D and trimming were inferred from the DNA. Among approximately 450,000 clones listed, approximately 90% were seen once. The source is a woman in her thirties with acute or convalescent COVID-19. Specimen: peripheral blood.

CDR3 coding DNA: TGTGCCAGCAGTAGGACTAGCGGGGGCACAGATACGCAGTATTTT. Translating gives CASSRTSGGTDTQYF. This chain connects TRBV6-2 or TRBV6-3 to TRBJ2-3; 12 bases are a match to TRBD2. The CDR3 extends over 15 amino acids. V gave up 5 bases and J gave up 1 base; unmatched junction bases: 1. From germline, CDR1 is MNHEY and CDR2 SVGEGT.